The next 8 T cell receptor beta chains were all read from a single sample in a study of graft-versus-host responses after intestinal transplantation. Plated together were roughly 200,000 CFSE-labeled responder cells and roughly 200,000 irradiated, violet-dye-labeled stimulator cells. Here immunoSEQ multiplex PCR was the method, and the copy in TCRdb shows in-frame clones only, minus some. This table holds approximately 13,000 clones, less than 40% found once. The sequencing here drew on alloreactive CD8+ T cells from a mixed lymphocyte reaction culture, taken before intestinal transplant. The subset was: CFSE-low proliferating T cells sorted from roughly 6-day pre-transplant mixed lymphocyte reaction (GvH or HvG direction). These receptors were obtained from a human patient who received an intestinal transplant.

A few counts support this clone. The chain is built from TRBV9 and TRBJ2-2; D may match TRBD1 or TRBD2 (6 bases each). The V gene's germline CDR1 is SGDLS and CDR2 YYNGEE. V shed 3 bases and J shed 1 base, with 13 bases lying between them. CDR3 length: 16 amino acids. The CDR3 nucleotides read TGTGCCAGCAGCGCCCTAGGGGGGTTGAACACCGGGGAGCTGTTTTTT. This codes for CASSALGGLNTGELFF.

This clone is medium-sized (0.01 to 0.1%) within its sample. This chain links TRBV27 with TRBJ2-7, with 9 bases aligning to TRBD1. The CDR3 contains 14 residues. Germline CDR1 is MNHEY and CDR2 is SMNVEV (reference sequence). Losses at the gene ends were 3 bases for V and 1 base for J; bases not matched to a gene: 1. CDR3 nucleotides: TGTGCCAGCAGTTTCGGGACAGGGTCCTACGAGCAGTACTTC. Translated, it gives CASSFGTGSYEQYF.

The rearrangement links TRBV11-3 to TRBJ2-4; D is tentatively TRBD1 or TRBD2 (5 bases each). Trimming took 2 bases from V and 5 from J, leaving 13 bases between them. This CDR3 comprises 15 residues. Germline V gene lookup returns CDR1 SGHNT and CDR2 YENEEA. The CDR3 DNA sequence: TGTGCCAGCAGCTTATTCCCTCGGGGCCAAAACATTCAGTACTTC. This encodes CASSLFPRGQNIQYF.

This clone was seen only a few times. V gene TRBV9 combines with J gene TRBJ2-1; 9 bases are a match to TRBD2. V trimming: 3 bases; J trimming: 7 bases; junction bases outside the gene matches: 8. Per germline, CDR1 SGDLS and CDR2 YYNGEE. The CDR3 contains 15 residues. CDR3 loop: CASSALAGEGNEQFF. The CDR3 region has the DNA TGTGCCAGCAGCGCGTTAGCGGGGGAGGGGAATGAGCAGTTCTTC.

The gene calls are TRBV6-5 and TRBJ2-2; D remains ambiguous. CDR1 MNHEY and CDR2 SVGAGI come from the germline V gene. V was trimmed by 3 bases and J by 6 bases, leaving 11 bases between them. The length of the CDR3 is 14 residues. The CDR3 loop is CASSYSDGAGELFF. CDR3 bases: TGTGCCAGCAGTTATTCGGATGGGGCCGGGGAGCTGTTTTTT.

The sample holds a few counts of this clone. V is TRBV6-1 and J is TRBJ1-1; a weak D match, TRBD1 (6 bases). V was clipped by 6 bases and J by 1 base, with 12 bases between them. The CDR3 spans 14 residues. Per germline, CDR1 MNHNS and CDR2 SASEGT. The CDR3 DNA is TGTGCCAGCAGGGTCCTACAGGGGAACACTGAAGCTTTCTTT. Amino acid sequence: CASRVLQGNTEAFF.

This clone was recorded a few times. The rearrangement joins TRBV18 to TRBJ1-2, with 9 bases lining up with TRBD1. This CDR3 is built from 13 residues. V shed 6 bases, J shed 4 bases, and the junction held 3 bases outside the gene matches. Germline CDR1 reads KGHSH; CDR2 reads LQKENI. This CDR3 is CASSVTGGYGYTF. For the CDR3, the DNA is TGTGCCAGCTCCGTGACAGGGGGCTATGGCTACACCTTC.

The chain uses TRBV2 and TRBJ2-5, with a possible D match to TRBD2 (5 bases). V was cut by 1 base and J by 2 bases, with 11 bases left in between. This CDR3 contains 15 residues. Per the germline V gene, CDR1 is SNHLY and CDR2 is FYNNEI. The CDR3 sequence: CASSEGVTTQETQYF. The CDR3 coding sequence is TGTGCCAGCAGTGAAGGCGTGACTACGCAAGAGACCCAGTACTTC.